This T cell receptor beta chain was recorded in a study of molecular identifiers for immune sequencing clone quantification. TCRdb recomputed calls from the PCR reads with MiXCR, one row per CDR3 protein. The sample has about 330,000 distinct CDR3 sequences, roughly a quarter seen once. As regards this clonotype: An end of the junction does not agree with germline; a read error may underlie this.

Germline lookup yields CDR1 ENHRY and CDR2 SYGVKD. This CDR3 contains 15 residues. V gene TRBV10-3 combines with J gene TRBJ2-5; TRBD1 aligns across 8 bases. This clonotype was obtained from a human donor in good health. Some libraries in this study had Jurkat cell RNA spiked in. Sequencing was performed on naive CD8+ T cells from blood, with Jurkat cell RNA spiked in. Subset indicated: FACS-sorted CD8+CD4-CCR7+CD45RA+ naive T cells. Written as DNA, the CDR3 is TGTGCCATCAGTGAGTTGATGGACAGGGAAGAGACCCAGAACTTC. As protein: CAISELMDREETQNF.